Following are 29 T cell receptor beta chains from one sample sequenced in a study of blood T cells in healthy people across ages. It was with a sample-barcoded 5' primer and a J-beta primer mix that a second PCR of roughly 7 to 12 cycles was run. In TCRdb, the 5' RACE reads were re-called with MiXCR into one record per CDR3 protein. The sample has about 640,000 distinct CDR3 sequences, over 40% seen once; the top ten hold about 32%. The sequencing input was blood. The receptor set was obtained from a man aged 80 or over in good health.

The chain couples TRBV4-1 to TRBJ1-5, with a tentative D call TRBD1 (5 bases). This CDR3 comprises 15 residues. Germline CDR1 and CDR2: MGHRA and YSYEKL. V dropped 1 base and J dropped 9 bases, with 16 bases sitting between them. The CDR3 sequence is CASSQGGAGSPPQHF. In DNA form, the CDR3 reads TGCGCCAGCAGCCAAGGCGGAGCAGGGTCCCCGCCCCAGCATTTT.

This chain joins TRBV20-1 and TRBJ2-5; D gene unclear. Trimming cost V 2 bases and J 2 bases, with 9 bases left between them. CDR3 length: 13 amino acids. Per the germline V gene, CDR1 is DFQATT and CDR2 is SNEGSKA (reference sequence). The CDR3 here is CSARNLGQETQYF. The CDR3 coding sequence is TGCAGTGCTAGAAATTTGGGGCAAGAGACCCAGTACTTC.

The V call is TRBV15, the J call TRBJ2-7; perhaps TRBD1 as D (5 bases). The V gene lost 3 bases and the J gene lost 0 bases, with 9 bases spanning the gap. The CDR3 covers 14 residues. Germline V gives CDR1 LNHNV, CDR2 YYDKDF (reference sequence). The CDR3 reads CATSRADSSYEQYF. The CDR3 nucleotides read TGTGCCACCAGCAGGGCCGACAGCTCCTACGAGCAGTACTTC.

The chain links TRBV6-2 or TRBV6-3 to TRBJ2-5; TRBD2 matches at 13 bases. The CDR3 has 17 amino acids. Trimming took 6 bases from V and 11 from J; bases not matched to a gene: 18. Germline V lookup: CDR1 MNHEY, CDR2 SVGEGT. The CDR3 is CASSPGLAGVTYNEQYF. CDR3 bases: TGTGCCAGCAGCCCTGGACTAGCGGGAGTCACCTACAATGAGCAGTACTTC.

With regard to this clonotype: At one of its ends the junction is not consistent with the germline gene, which may arise from a read error. The rearrangement joins TRBV5-1 to TRBJ2-7, with D perhaps TRBD1 (6 bases). Germline V gives CDR1 SGHRS, CDR2 YFSETQ. This CDR3 is built from 14 residues. CDR3 sequence reads: CASSLAGQSYEQNF. The CDR3, as DNA: TGCGCCAGCAGCTTGGCCGGACAGTCCTACGAGCAGAACTTC.

With regard to this clonotype: A much larger clone differs from this one at a single base, so this may be a read error. V is TRBV7-9 and J is TRBJ2-3, with D perhaps matching TRBD2 (5 bases). Germline V gene data show CDR1 as SEHNR and CDR2 as FQNEAQ (reference sequence). With 5 bases removed from V and 6 bases from J, the gap between germline ends came to 15 bases. This CDR3 has 14 amino acids. CDR3 residues: CASSPHSVADTQYF. DNA of the CDR3: TGTGCCAGCAGCCCGCACAGTGTAGCGGATACGCAGTATTTT.

This clonotype has only one observation. A much larger clone differs by one base, so this may be a read error. V gene TRBV29-1 combines with J gene TRBJ1-2, with a tentative D call TRBD1 (5 bases). There are 14 residues in the CDR3. The V gene's germline CDR1 is SQVTM and CDR2 ANQGSEA. The CDR3: CSAEEGLGEGGYTF. In DNA form, the CDR3 reads TGCAGCGCTGAAGAGGGCCTGGGGGAGGGAGGCTACACCTTC.

The chain is built from TRBV29-1 and TRBJ2-7; D may be TRBD1 or TRBD2 (5 bases each). Germline loops: CDR1 SQVTM, CDR2 ANQGSEA. Between the trimmed V and J ends, which lost 2 bases and 7 bases, there was a span of 18 bases. This CDR3 region has 14 residues. Written as DNA, the CDR3 is TGCAGCGTTGAACCCGGGACGGCCTTGGGTGAGCAGTACTTC. The encoded protein is CSVEPGTALGEQYF.

J is TRBJ2-1 and V is TRBV2; D is ambiguous. The germline CDR1 and CDR2 sequences are SNHLY and FYNNEI. The CDR3 is 14 amino acids. V lost 4 bases and J lost 2, with 9 bases in between. CDR3 nucleotides: TGTGCCAGCAGTGGCGGTCCAGCCTACAATGAGCAGTTCTTC. Protein product: CASSGGPAYNEQFF.

This clonotype was seen many times. This chain joins TRBV29-1 and TRBJ2-7; D may be TRBD2 (6 bases). This CDR3 comprises 12 residues. V was cut by 6 bases and J by 2 bases, with 11 bases left in between. Germline loops: CDR1 SQVTM, CDR2 ANQGSEA. CDR3 coding DNA: TGCAGCGTGGAGGGACCTACCTACGAGCAGTACTTC. Translation: CSVEGPTYEQYF.

This clonotype occurred many times. The chain employs TRBV7-2 and TRBJ2-5, with D possibly matching TRBD2 (6 bases). Trimming removed 5 bases from V and 1 base from J, with 14 bases in between. Germline CDR1 SGHTA, CDR2 FQGNSA. The CDR3 is 15 amino acids. The CDR3 spells CASSRIPTSQETQYF. The DNA for the CDR3 is TGTGCCAGCAGCCGTATTCCGACTAGCCAAGAGACCCAGTACTTC.

Only a few counts were recorded for this clonotype. CDR3 amino acids: CASSYSQGGGGEQYF. CDR3 in DNA: TGTGCCAGCAGTTACTCGCAGGGCGGGGGGGGCGAGCAGTACTTC. The chain has TRBV6-5 and TRBJ2-7; TRBD2 matches 9 bases. Germline V CDR1 and CDR2: MNHEY, SVGAGI. V dropped 0 bases and J dropped 6; count of bases not matched to a gene: 6. The CDR3 runs 15 residues.

V and J are TRBV7-9 and TRBJ2-5; D is unresolved. Per germline, CDR1 SEHNR and CDR2 FQNEAQ (reference sequence). The CDR3 loop spans 12 amino acids. Trimming stripped 7 bases from V and 0 bases from J, with 6 bases between. This CDR3 is CASIRHQETQYF. As DNA, the CDR3 is TGTGCCAGCATCCGCCACCAAGAGACCCAGTACTTC.

V usage is TRBV7-2 and J usage is TRBJ2-3; no clear D gene. V was clipped by 1 base and J by 2 bases, with 10 bases between them. Per germline, CDR1 SGHTA and CDR2 FQGNSA. This CDR3 spans 15 amino acids. The CDR3 protein is CASSLDGANTDTQYF. Written as DNA, the CDR3 is TGTGCCAGCAGCTTAGATGGTGCCAACACAGATACGCAGTATTTT.

The chain uses TRBV5-1 and TRBJ1-5; D is ambiguous. CDR1 SGHRS and CDR2 YFSETQ come from the germline V gene. This CDR3 has 16 residues. Deletions cut 1 base from V and 0 bases from J, with 11 bases between. For the CDR3, the DNA is TGCGCCAGCAGCTTGTGGGGTCGGGATAGCAATCAGCCCCAGCATTTT. Protein product: CASSLWGRDSNQPQHF.

This chain joins TRBV12-3 or TRBV12-4 and TRBJ2-2; TRBD1 might be the D (6 bases). The length of the CDR3 is 18 residues. Trimming cost V 2 bases and J 0 bases, with 16 bases left between them. CDR3 bases: TGTGCCAGCAGTTTACCGGGACAAATCTACGCGAACACCGGGGAGCTGTTTTTT. It specifies CASSLPGQIYANTGELFF.

This clonotype has more than one count but fewer than ten. This sequence joins TRBV20-1 and TRBJ2-3; tentative D call: TRBD1 (6 bases). Trimming shortened V by 1 base and J by 3 bases, and 11 bases separated the two germline ends. The CDR3 extends over 14 amino acids. Germline assignment: CDR1 DFQATT and CDR2 SNEGSKA (reference sequence). The CDR3 DNA reads TGCAGTGCTAGAGGACCAGGGGTGACAGATACGCAGTATTTT. Its translation: CSARGPGVTDTQYF.

This chain uses TRBV7-2 with TRBJ2-7, with 9 bases that match TRBD2. The CDR3 runs 16 residues. Germline-derived CDR1 and CDR2 are SGHTA and FQGNSA. V lost 5 bases and J lost 4; bases outside the gene matches: 12. Written as DNA, the CDR3 is TGTGCCAGCAGCGCCGGGCCCGCGGGAGGGCCGTACGAGCAGTACTTC. Amino acids: CASSAGPAGGPYEQYF.

The chain employs TRBV2 and TRBJ2-3, with D perhaps TRBD2 (7 bases). The germline gives CDR1 SNHLY, CDR2 FYNNEI. The V and J ends lost 7 bases and 5 bases respectively, with 13 bases between them. The CDR3 covers 13 residues. The CDR3 DNA sequence: TGTGCCAGCACCTGGGGGGGCGGAGATACGCAGTATTTT. Its protein product is CASTWGGGDTQYF. Full variable domain (outside the CDR3, taken from reference TRBV2 and TRBJ2-3): EPEVTQTPSHQVTQMGQEVILRCVPISNHLYFYWYRQILGQKVEFLVSFYNNEISEKSEIFDDQFSVERPDGSNFTLKIRSTKLEDSAMYFCASTWGGGDTQYFGPGTRLTVL.

The chain combines TRBV13 with TRBJ1-5; D perhaps matches TRBD1 (5 bases). V was trimmed by 0 bases and J by 9 bases, leaving 15 bases between them. Germline CDR1 is PRHDT and CDR2 is FYEKMQ (reference sequence). This CDR3 is built from 15 residues. The CDR3 nucleotides read TGTGCCAGCAGCTTAGGCCGGGGGGACCAAGGGCCCCAGCATTTT. Encoded protein: CASSLGRGDQGPQHF.

The rearrangement uses TRBV20-1 and TRBJ1-5; D not certain. Germline CDR1 and CDR2: DFQATT and SNEGSKA (reference sequence). The V end lost 6 bases, the J end lost 0 bases, and 21 bases lay between the germline ends. The CDR3 has 17 amino acids. As DNA, the CDR3 is TGCAGTGCCCGACTAGCCGGAGGGCCGGGTAGCAATCAGCCCCAGCATTTT. This gives the protein CSARLAGGPGSNQPQHF.

This clonotype was seen a few times. J is TRBJ2-7 and V is TRBV12-3 or TRBV12-4; 10 bases are shared with TRBD1. The CDR3 covers 16 residues. V gave up 0 bases and J gave up 7 bases; unmatched junction bases: 9. CDR3 DNA sequence: TGTGCCAGCAGTTTAGCGCTTCCCCGGACAGGGGGTGAGCAGTACTTC. Residues: CASSLALPRTGGEQYF.

This chain uses TRBV20-1 with TRBJ1-5, with 7 positions matching TRBD1. From germline, CDR1 is DFQATT and CDR2 SNEGSKA (reference sequence). V lost 0 bases to trimming and J lost 7 bases; unmatched junction nucleotides: 6. The length of the CDR3 is 14 residues. CDR3 DNA sequence: TGCAGTGCTAGAGACCGACAGGGTACGCAGCCCCAGCATTTT. Protein sequence: CSARDRQGTQPQHF.

The chain recombines TRBV9 with TRBJ2-3; unclear D gene. V was shortened by 1 base and J by 4 bases, with 10 bases between the two germline ends. Germline V gives CDR1 SGDLS, CDR2 YYNGEE. The CDR3 runs 14 residues. CDR3 protein: CASSVMALADTQYF. The CDR3 nucleotides read TGTGCCAGCAGCGTAATGGCGCTCGCAGATACGCAGTATTTT.

This clonotype was recorded only once. A much larger clone differs by one base, so this may be a read error. The chain employs TRBV6-2 or TRBV6-3 and TRBJ2-5; 10 bases map to TRBD1. Germline V gene data show CDR1 as MNHEY and CDR2 as SVGEGT. The CDR3 covers 14 residues. The V segment lost 6 bases and the J segment 3 bases; nucleotides outside the gene matches: 4. The CDR3 reads CASSETGGEETQYF. The CDR3, as DNA: TGTGCCAGCAGCGAGACAGGGGGCGAAGAGACCCAGTACTTC.

The chain is built from TRBV12-3 or TRBV12-4 and TRBJ2-3, with 8 bases lining up with TRBD2. The V gene end was trimmed by 5 bases and the J gene end by 1 base; junction bases not matched to a gene: 5. The CDR3 has 15 residues. The DNA of the CDR3 is TGTGCCAGCAGTCGGGAGGGGCTCGGCACAGATACGCAGTATTTT. Translation gives CASSREGLGTDTQYF.

This clonotype was picked up a small number of times. The rearrangement links TRBV10-3 to TRBJ2-7, with TRBD1 identical over 12 bases. V lost 10 bases, J lost 4 bases, and 8 bases stayed unmatched. Germline CDR1 ENHRY, CDR2 SYGVKD. The CDR3 runs 14 residues. CDR3 in amino acids: CATQGTGGEYEQYF. The CDR3, as DNA: TGTGCCACACAGGGGACAGGGGGCGAGTACGAGCAGTACTTC.

The J gene is TRBJ1-2, the V gene TRBV4-2; 8 bases match TRBD1. V was pared by 0 bases and J by 7 bases, with 7 bases of the junction left unmatched. The CDR3 runs to 15 residues. CDR1 is LGHNA, CDR2 YNFKEQ, per germline. This CDR3 reads CASSQDVDRGGGYTF. The CDR3, as DNA: TGTGCCAGCAGCCAAGACGTAGACAGGGGAGGTGGCTACACCTTC.

The J gene is TRBJ1-6, the V gene TRBV6-2 or TRBV6-3; 8 nucleotides align to TRBD1. The V and J ends lost 0 bases and 3 bases, in that order; junction bases with no gene match: 4. Germline loops: CDR1 MNHEY, CDR2 SVGEGT. The CDR3 runs to 17 residues. The CDR3 DNA sequence: TGTGCCAGCAGTTACTCGATACAGGGGGACTATAATTCACCCCTCCACTTT. This sequence encodes CASSYSIQGDYNSPLHF.